This entry concerns a single T cell receptor beta chain. These data are taken from a study of cytotoxic CD8 clonotypes in ibrutinib-treated CLL. Using immunoSEQ multiplex PCR, the repertoire was profiled, and TCRdb retains in-frame clones only, with some absent. Of roughly 200,000 clones listed, about 72% are singletons. The CDR3 runs 14 residues. Germline lookup yields CDR1 SGHTA and CDR2 FQGNSA. Trimming left V 5 bases short and J 6 bases short, with 17 bases between. The J gene is TRBJ2-7, the V gene TRBV7-2; D is unresolved. The clonotype comes from a human donor with chronic lymphocytic leukemia. Sequencing was performed on PBMCs, taken after 24 months of ibrutinib treatment. CDR3 loop: CASSLAFLVTEQYF. CDR3 coding DNA: TGTGCCAGCAGCCTTGCATTCCTAGTAACCGAGCAGTACTTC.